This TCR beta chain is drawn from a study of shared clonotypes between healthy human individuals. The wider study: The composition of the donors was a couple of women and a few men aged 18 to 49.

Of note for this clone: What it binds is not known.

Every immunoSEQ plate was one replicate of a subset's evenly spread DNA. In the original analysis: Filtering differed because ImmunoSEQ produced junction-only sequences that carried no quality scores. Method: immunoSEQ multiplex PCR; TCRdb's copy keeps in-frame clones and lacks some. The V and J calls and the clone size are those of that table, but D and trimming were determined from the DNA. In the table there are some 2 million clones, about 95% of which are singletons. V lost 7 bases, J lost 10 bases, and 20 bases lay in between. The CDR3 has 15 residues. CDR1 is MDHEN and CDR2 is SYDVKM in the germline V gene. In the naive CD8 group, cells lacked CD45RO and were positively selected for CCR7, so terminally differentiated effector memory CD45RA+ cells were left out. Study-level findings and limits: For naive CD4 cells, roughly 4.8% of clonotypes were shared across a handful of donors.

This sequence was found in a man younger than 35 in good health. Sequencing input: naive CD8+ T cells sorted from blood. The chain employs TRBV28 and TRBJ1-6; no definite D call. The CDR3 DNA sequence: TGTGCCAGCACCGGATCCGGTCCCGGACCCTCACCCCTCCACTTT. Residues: CASTGSGPGPSPLHF.